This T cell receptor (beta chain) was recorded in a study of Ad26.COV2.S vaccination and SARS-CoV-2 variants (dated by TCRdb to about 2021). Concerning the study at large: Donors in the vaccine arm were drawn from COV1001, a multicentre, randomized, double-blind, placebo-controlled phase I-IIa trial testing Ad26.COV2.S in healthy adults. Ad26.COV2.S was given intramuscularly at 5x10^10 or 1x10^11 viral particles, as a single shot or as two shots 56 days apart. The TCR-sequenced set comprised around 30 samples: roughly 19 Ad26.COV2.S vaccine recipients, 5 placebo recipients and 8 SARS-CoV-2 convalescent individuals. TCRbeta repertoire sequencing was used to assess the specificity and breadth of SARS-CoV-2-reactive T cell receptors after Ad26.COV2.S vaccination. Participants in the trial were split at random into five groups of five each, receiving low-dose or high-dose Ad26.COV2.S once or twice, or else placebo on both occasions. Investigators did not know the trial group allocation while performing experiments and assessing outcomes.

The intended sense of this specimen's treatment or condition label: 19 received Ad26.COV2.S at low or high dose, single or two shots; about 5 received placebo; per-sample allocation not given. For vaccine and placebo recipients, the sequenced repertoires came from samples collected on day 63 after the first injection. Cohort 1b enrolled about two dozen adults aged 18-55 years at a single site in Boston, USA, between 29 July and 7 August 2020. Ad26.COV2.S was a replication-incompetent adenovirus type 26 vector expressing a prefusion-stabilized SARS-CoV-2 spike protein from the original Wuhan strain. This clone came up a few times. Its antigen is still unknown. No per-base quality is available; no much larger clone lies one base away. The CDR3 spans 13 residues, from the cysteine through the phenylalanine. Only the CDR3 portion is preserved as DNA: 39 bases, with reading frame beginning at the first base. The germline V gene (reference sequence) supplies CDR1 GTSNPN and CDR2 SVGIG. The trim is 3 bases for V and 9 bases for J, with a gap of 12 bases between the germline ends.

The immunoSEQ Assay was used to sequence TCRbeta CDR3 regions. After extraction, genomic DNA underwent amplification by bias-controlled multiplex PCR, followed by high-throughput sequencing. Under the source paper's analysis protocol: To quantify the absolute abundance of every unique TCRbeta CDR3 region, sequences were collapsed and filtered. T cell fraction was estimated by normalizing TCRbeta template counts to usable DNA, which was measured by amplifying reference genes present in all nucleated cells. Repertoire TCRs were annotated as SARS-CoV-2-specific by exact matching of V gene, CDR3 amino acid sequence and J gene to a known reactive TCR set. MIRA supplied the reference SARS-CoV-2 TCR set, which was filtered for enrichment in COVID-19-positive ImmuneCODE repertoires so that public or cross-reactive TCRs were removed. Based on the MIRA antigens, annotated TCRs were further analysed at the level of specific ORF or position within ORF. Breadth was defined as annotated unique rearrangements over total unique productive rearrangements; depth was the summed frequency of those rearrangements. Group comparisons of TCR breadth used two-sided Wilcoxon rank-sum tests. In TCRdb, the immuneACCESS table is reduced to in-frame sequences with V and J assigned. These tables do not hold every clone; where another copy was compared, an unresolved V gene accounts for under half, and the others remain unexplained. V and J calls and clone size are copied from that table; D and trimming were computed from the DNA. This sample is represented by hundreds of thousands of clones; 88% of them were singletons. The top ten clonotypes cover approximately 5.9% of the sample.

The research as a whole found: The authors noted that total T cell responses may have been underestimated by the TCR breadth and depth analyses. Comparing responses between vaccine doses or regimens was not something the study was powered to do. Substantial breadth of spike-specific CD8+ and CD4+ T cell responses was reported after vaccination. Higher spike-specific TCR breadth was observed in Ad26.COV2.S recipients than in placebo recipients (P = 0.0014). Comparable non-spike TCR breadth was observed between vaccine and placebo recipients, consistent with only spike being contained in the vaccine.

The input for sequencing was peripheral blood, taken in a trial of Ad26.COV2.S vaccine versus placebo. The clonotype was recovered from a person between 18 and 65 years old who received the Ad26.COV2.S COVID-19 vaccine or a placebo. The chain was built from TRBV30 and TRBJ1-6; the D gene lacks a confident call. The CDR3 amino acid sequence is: CAWRLPPSSPLHF. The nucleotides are TGTGCCTGGAGGCTACCTCCGTCTTCACCCCTCCACTTT.